This TCR beta chain was found in a study of cytomegalovirus exposure and HLA in healthy donors. The CDR3 sequence is 14 residues long. The V and J ends lost 1 base and 0 bases respectively, with 7 bases between them. CDR1 is SGHAT and CDR2 is FQNNGV in the germline V gene. The PCR contained 60 Vbeta and 13 Jbeta primers. Clones were sequenced by immunoSEQ multiplex PCR, and TCRdb holds only the in-frame ones, with some missing. The sample lists hundreds of thousands of clones, approximately 70% occurring once. This receptor was identified in a female donor in good health and CMV-seronegative. V is TRBV11-2 and J is TRBJ2-7; TRBD2 is a possible D gene (5 bases). Sequenced sample: PBMCs. CDR3 bases: TGTGCCAGCAGCTTAGCGAGGGCCTCCTACGAGCAGTACTTC. Amino acid sequence: CASSLARASYEQYF.